This T cell receptor (beta chain) was captured by sequencing in a study of blood T cells in healthy people across ages (dated by TCRdb to 2015 to 2017). Concerning the study at large: Template switching captured roughly one uniquely barcoded TCR beta cDNA molecule per two T cells in model experiments. Four age groups were formed from the donors: young (average 16 years), middle-aged (approximately 42), aged (roughly 56) and long-lived (around 82). Using the same blood draw, the study looked at two additional independent replicas of 1 million unique cDNA reads for two donors, one aged 18 to 30 and the other aged 80 or older. Donors of different ages were randomly distributed across sequencing lanes to avoid experimental bias. The study measured age-related changes in TCR beta repertoire diversity using deep sequencing normalized with unique cDNA molecular identifiers. The paper's findings and limits, for the study overall: The percentage of naive T cells measured by flow cytometry correlated strongly with observed TCR beta diversity. Observed TCR beta diversity per million T cells fell roughly linearly with age, and a significant reduction was already apparent by age roughly 40. Since profiling was done on bulk unsorted PBMCs, naive and antigen-experienced compartments could not be conclusively compared. Because donor CMV infection status was unknown, age-related changes in expanded clonotypes were potentially confounded. Estimates of total diversity based on one million sequenced T cells were regarded as lower bounds and as underestimates. Compared with the aged group, more naive CD4+ T cells, fewer expanded clones and increased TCR diversity were shown by the long-lived group, suggesting age selection.

Its CDR3 holds 11 amino acids, cysteine through phenylalanine. Only the CDR3 part of the read is kept: 33 bases, read in frame from the first base. CDR1 MNHEY and CDR2 SVGAGI are derived from the germline V gene. V is reduced by 8 bases and J by 3 bases, leaving a spacing of 8 bases between them. In the case of this clonotype: Its antigen remains unidentified. It has no much larger one-base neighbor in the sample; base qualities were not kept.

Systemically healthy Caucasian individuals from Russia, some 36 in total and aged roughly 6 to 100 years, were included as donors. Each donor gave 9 to 10 milliliters of peripheral blood, collected into EDTA-treated Vacutainer tubes. Ficoll-Paque density-gradient centrifugation was used to isolate PBMCs, with at least 6.5 million obtained per sample. Trizol reagent was used to extract total RNA from PBMCs, with at least 5 micrograms per sample. For every donor, an aliquot of PBMCs went through flow cytometry to measure the percentages of naive CD45RAhigh/CD27high T cells. The library was prepared using 5' RACE. Instrument used: Illumina HiSeq 2500. The second PCR ran for roughly 7 to 11 cycles and used a J-beta primer mix along with a sample-barcoded 5' primer. Each TCR beta cDNA molecule received a unique molecular identifier from a template-switch 5' adaptor carrying 12 random nucleotides. Each sample yielded at least 2.5 million CDR3-containing paired-end reads. First-strand cDNA synthesis was performed from all RNA using the Mint cDNA synthesis kit, with priming by a TRBC-specific oligonucleotide. All cDNA was treated with uracil-DNA glycosylase and then went through a first 18-cycle PCR with the universal primers M1SS and BC2_uni_R. The study's processing was this. For normalization, 1 million high-quality reads were randomly selected from each sample, with every read carrying a distinct molecular identifier. Instead of being binned into consensus sequences, reads with shared molecular identifiers were discarded. MiTCR, run with a Q25 quality threshold and the strictest error-elimination algorithm, handled CDR3 identification, clonotype clustering and error correction. A nonparametric unseen species model using Euler transformation provided a lower-bound estimate of total TCR beta diversity. TCRdb ran its own pipeline on the public reads, namely fastp trimming at Q25 and MiXCR clone calling, and kept in-frame beta chains. Rows matching on CDR3 protein sequence are summarized as one entry with the most common DNA and genes. The V and J calls were not made by the authors but by TCRdb's processing. A total of approximately 1.5 million distinct CDR3 sequences appear in this sample, 30% to 35% of them only once. The ten top clones hold 11% of the sample.

The V and J genes are TRBV6-5 and TRBJ2-7, with TRBD2 as a weak D call on 6 bases. The sequencing sample was made of blood. The receptor's source is a woman aged 25 to 39 in good health. The DNA sequence follows: TGTGCCAGCCATAGCGGCTACGAGCAGTACTTC. Its amino acids are CASHSGYEQYF.